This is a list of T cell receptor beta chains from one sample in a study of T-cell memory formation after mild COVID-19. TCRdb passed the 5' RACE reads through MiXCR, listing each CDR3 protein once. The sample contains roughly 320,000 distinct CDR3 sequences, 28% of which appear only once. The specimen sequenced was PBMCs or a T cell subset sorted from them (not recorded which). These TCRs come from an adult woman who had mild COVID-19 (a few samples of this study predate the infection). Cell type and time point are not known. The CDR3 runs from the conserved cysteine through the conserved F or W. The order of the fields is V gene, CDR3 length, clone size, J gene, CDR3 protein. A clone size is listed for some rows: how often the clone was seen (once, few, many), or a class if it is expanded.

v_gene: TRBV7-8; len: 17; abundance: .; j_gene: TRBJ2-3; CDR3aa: CASSIPPGAGATDTQYF
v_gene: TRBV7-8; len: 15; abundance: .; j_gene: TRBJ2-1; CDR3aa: CASSQTSGRGSEQFF
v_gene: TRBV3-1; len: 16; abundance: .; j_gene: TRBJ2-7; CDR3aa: CASSQEATSGRYEQYF
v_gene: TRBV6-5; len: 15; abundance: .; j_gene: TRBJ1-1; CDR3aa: CASSYQSYLNTEAFF
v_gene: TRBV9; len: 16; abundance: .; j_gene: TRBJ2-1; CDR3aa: CASSVGGRDYYNEQFF
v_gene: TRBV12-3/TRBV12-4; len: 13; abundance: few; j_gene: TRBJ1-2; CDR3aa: CASRLGGLYGYTF
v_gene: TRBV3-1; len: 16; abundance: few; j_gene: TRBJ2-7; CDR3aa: CASSKPTSAVSYEQYF
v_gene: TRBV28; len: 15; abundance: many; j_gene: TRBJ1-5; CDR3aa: CASRLYRDIYQPQHF
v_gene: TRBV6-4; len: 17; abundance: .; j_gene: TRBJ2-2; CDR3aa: CASSALTSGANTGELFF
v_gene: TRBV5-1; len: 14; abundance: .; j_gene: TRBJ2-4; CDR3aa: CASSLKDRGNIQYF
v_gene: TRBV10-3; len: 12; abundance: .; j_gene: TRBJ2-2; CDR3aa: CAISDDTGELFF
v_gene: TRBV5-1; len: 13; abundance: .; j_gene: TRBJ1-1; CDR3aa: CASSLGQGRQAFF
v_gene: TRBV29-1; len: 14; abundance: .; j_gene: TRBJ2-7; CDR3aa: CSVVPEVGVYEQYF
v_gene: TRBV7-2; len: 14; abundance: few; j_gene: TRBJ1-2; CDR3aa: CASSRDPYPSGYTF
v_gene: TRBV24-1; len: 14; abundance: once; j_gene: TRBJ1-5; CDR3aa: CATSDQTGVQPQHF
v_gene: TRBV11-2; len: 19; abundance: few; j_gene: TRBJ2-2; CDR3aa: CASPPGRLAGVANTGELFF
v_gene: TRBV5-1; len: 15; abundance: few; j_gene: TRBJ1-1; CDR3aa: CASSGSGAGNTEAFF
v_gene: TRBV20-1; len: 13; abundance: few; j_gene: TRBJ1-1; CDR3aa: CSARVGVGTEAFF
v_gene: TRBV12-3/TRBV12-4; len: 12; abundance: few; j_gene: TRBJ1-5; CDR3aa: CASSLAERPQHF
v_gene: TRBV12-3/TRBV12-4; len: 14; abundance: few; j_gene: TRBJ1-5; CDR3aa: CASRIGTDNQPQHF
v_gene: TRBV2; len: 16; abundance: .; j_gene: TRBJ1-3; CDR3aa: CASSEAARGLGNTIYF
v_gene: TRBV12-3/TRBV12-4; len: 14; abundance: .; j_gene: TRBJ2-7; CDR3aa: CASSLTGGINEQYF
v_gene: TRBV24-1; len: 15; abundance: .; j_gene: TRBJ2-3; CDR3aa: CATSDQGQITDTQYF
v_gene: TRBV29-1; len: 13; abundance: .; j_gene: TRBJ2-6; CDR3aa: CSVAGSGANVLTF
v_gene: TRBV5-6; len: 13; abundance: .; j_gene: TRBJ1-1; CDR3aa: CASSLGSYTEAFF
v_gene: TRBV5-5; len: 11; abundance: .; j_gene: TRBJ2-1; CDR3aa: CASSLAIEQFF
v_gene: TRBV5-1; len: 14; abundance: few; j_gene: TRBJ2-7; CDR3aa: CASSLARGGYEQYF
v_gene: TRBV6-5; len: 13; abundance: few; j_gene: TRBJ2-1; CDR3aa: CASKGSSYNEQFF
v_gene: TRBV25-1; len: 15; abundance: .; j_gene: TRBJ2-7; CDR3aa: CASTRDWGRGKEQYF
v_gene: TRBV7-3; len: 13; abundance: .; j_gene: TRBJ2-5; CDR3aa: CASSWTQTETQYF
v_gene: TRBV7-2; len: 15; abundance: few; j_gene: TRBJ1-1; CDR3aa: CASSRKQGWDTEAFF